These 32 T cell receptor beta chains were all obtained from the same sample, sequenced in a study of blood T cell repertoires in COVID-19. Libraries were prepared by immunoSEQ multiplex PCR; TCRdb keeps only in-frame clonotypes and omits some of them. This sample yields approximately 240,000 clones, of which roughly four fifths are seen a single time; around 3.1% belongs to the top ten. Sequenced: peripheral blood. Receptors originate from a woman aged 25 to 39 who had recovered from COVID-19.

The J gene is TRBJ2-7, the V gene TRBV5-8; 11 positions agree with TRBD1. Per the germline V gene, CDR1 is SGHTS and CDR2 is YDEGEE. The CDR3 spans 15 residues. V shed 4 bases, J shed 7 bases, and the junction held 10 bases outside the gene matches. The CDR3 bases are TGTGCCAGCAGCAAAGGGACAGGGGGAATTGGAGAGCAGTACTTC. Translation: CASSKGTGGIGEQYF.

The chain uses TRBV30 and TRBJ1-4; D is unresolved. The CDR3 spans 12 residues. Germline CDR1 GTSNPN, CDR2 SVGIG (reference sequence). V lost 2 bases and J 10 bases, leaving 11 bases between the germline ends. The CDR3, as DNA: TGTGCCTGGAGTCCCTCGAGTGGAAAACTGTTTTTT. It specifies CAWSPSSGKLFF.

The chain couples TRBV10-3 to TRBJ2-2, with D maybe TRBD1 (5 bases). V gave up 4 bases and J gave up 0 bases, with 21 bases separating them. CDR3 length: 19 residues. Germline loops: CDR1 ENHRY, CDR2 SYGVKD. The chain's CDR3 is CAISGRSQGDSANTGELFF. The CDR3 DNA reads TGTGCCATCAGTGGTAGAAGCCAGGGCGATTCCGCGAACACCGGGGAGCTGTTTTTT.

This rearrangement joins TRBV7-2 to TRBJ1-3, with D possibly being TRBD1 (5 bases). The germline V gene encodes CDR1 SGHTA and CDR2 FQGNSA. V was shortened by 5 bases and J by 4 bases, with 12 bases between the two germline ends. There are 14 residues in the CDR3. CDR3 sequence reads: CASSQGVSGNTIYF. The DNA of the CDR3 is TGTGCCAGCAGCCAAGGGGTCAGCGGAAACACCATATATTTT.

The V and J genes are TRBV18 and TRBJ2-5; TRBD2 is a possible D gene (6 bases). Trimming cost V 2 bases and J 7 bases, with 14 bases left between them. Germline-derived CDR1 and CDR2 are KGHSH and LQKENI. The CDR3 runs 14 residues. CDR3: CASSPSLLGGTQYF. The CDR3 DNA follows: TGTGCCAGCTCACCATCCCTACTGGGGGGGACCCAGTACTTC.

The CDR3 spells CASSLVQNSYEQYF. CDR3 nucleotide sequence: TGTGCCAGCAGCTTAGTCCAGAATTCATACGAGCAGTACTTC. V gene TRBV11-2 combines with J gene TRBJ2-7; D is undetermined. This CDR3 comprises 14 residues. Trimming pared 1 base from V and 4 bases from J, leaving 11 bases between. CDR1 and CDR2 (germline): SGHAT, FQNNGV.

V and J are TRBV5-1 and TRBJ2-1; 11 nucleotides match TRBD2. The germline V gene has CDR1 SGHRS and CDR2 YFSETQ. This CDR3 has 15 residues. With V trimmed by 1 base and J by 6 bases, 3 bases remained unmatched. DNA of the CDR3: TGCGCCAGCAGCTTGAAGCTAGCGGGAGGCAATGAGCAGTTCTTC. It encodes CASSLKLAGGNEQFF.

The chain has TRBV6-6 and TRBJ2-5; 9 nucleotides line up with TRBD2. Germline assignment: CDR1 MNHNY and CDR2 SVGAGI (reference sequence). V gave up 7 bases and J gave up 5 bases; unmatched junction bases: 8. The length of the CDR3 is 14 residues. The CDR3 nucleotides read TGTGCCAGCACCCCGGGACTAGCTTCGGAGACCCAGTACTTC. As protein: CASTPGLASETQYF.

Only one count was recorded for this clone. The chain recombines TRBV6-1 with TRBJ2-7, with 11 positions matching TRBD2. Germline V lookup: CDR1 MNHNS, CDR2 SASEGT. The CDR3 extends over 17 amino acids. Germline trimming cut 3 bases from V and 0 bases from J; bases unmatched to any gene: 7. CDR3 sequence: CASSDTSGSSISYEQYF. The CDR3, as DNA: TGTGCCAGCAGTGACACTAGCGGGAGTTCGATCTCCTACGAGCAGTACTTC.

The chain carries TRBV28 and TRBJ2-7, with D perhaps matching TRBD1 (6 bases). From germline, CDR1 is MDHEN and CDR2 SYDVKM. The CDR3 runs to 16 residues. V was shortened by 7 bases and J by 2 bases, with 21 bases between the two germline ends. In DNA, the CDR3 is TGTGCCAGCACCAATCATTCGGGCAGGGGCACCTACGAGCAGTACTTC. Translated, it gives CASTNHSGRGTYEQYF.

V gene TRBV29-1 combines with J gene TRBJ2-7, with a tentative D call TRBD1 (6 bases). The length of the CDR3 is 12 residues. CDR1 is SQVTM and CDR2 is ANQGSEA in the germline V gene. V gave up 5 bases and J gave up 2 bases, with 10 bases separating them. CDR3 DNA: TGCAGCGTTACAGGACAGACCTACGAGCAGTACTTC. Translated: CSVTGQTYEQYF.

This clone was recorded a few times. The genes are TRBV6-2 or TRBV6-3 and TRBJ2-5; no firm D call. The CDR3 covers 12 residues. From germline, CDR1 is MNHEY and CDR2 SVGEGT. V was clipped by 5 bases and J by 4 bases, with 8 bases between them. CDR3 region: CASSGQRETQYF. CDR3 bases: TGTGCCAGCAGTGGGCAACGAGAGACCCAGTACTTC.

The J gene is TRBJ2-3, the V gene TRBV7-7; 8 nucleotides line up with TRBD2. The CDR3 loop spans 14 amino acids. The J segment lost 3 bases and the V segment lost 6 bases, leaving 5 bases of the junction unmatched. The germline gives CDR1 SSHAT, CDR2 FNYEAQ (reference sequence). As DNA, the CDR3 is TGTGCCAGCAGTACGGGAGGGGTTACAGATACGCAGTATTTT. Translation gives CASSTGGVTDTQYF.

The chain's CDR3 is CASSYFSAGGEAFF. The CDR3 DNA sequence: TGTGCCAGCAGTTACTTCTCCGCCGGGGGTGAAGCTTTCTTT. The gene calls are TRBV6-5 and TRBJ1-1; D perhaps matches TRBD1 (5 bases). The V gene lost 1 base and the J gene lost 7 bases, with 13 bases spanning the gap. Looked up from germline, CDR1 is MNHEY and CDR2 is SVGAGI. The CDR3 spans 14 residues.

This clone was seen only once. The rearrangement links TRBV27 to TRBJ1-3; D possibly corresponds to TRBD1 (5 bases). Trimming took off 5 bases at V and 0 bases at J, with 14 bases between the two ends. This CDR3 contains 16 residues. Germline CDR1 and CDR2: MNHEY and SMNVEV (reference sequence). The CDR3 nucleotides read TGTGCCAGCAGTCTACTACAGGAGTCCTCTGGAAACACCATATATTTT. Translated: CASSLLQESSGNTIYF.

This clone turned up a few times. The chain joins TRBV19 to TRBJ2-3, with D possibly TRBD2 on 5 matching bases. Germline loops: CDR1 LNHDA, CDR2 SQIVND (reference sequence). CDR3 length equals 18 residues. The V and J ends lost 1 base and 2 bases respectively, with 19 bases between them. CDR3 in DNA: TGTGCCAGTAGTATAGGGGGATTCGGGGAAGGAAACACAGATACGCAGTATTTT. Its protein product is CASSIGGFGEGNTDTQYF.

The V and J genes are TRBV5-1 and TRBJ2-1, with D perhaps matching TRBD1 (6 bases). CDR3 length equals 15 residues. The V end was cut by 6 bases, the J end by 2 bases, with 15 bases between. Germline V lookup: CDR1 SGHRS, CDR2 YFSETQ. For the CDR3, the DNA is TGCGCCAGCATCAAACAGGGTGGAACCTACAATGAGCAGTTCTTC. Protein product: CASIKQGGTYNEQFF. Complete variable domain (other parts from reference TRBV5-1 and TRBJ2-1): KAGVTQTPRYLIKTRGQQVTLSCSPISGHRSVSWYQQTPGQGLQFLFEYFSETQRNKGNFPGRFSGRQFSNSRSEMNVSTLELGDSALYLCASIKQGGTYNEQFFGPGTRLTVL.

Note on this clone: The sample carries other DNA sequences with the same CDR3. The CDR3 protein is CASSLTGNTEAFF. CDR3 sequence (DNA): TGTGCCAGCAGTTTAACAGGGAACACTGAAGCTTTCTTT. The chain recombines TRBV28 with TRBJ1-1, with D tentatively TRBD1 (5 bases). The V and J ends lost 2 bases and 1 base respectively, with 5 bases between them. CDR3 length equals 13 residues. The V gene's germline CDR1 is MDHEN and CDR2 SYDVKM.

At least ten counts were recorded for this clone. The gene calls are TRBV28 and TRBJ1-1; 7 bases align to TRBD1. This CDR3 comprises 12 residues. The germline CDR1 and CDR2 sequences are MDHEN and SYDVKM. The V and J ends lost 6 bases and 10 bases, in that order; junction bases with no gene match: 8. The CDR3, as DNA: TGTGCCAGCAGCCCCGTCAGGGGGAGAGCTTTCTTT. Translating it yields CASSPVRGRAFF.

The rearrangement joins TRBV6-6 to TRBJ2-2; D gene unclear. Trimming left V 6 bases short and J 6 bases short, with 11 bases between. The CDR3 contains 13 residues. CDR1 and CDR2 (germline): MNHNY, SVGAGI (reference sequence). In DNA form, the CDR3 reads TGTGCCAGCAGCGCTACTTACCCCGGGGAGCTGTTTTTT. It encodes CASSATYPGELFF.

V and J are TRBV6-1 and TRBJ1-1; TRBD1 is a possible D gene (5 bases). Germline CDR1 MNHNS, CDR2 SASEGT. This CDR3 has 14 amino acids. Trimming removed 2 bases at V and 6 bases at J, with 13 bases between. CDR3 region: CASSEWGQGSEAFF. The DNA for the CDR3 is TGTGCCAGCAGTGAATGGGGCCAGGGCTCTGAAGCTTTCTTT.

The CDR3 is CASSHPAEDSYNEQFF. CDR3 DNA: TGCGCCAGCAGCCACCCAGCGGAGGACTCCTACAATGAGCAGTTCTTC. The V gene is TRBV4-1, the J gene TRBJ2-1; D perhaps matches TRBD2 (5 bases). Trimming pared 3 bases from V and 0 bases from J, leaving 12 bases between. Germline-derived CDR1 and CDR2 are MGHRA and YSYEKL. This CDR3 has 16 amino acids.

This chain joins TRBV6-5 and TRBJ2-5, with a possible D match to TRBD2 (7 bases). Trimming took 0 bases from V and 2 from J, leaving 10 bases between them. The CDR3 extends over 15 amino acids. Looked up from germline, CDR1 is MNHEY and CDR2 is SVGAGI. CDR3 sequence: CASSYSGGAQETQYF. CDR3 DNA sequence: TGTGCCAGCAGTTACTCAGGGGGGGCACAAGAGACCCAGTACTTC.

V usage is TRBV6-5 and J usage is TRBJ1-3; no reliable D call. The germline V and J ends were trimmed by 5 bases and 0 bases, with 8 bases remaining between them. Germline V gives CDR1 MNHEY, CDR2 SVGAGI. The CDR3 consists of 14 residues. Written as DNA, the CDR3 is TGTGCCAGCAGTCGAGGAAGCTCTGGAAACACCATATATTTT. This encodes CASSRGSSGNTIYF.

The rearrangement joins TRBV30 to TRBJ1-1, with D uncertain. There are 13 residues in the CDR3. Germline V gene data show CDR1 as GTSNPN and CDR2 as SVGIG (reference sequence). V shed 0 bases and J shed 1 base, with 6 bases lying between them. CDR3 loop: CAWSVAQNTEAFF. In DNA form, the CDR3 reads TGTGCCTGGAGTGTAGCCCAGAACACTGAAGCTTTCTTT.

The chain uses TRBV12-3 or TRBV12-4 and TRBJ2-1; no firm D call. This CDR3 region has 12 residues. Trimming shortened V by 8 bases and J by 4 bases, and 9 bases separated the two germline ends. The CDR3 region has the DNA TGTGCCAGCGCGGTGGATTACAATGAGCAGTTCTTC. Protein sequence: CASAVDYNEQFF.

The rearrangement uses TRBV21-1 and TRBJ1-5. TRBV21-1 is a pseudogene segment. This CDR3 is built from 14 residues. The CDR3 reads CASSRGFRNQPQHF. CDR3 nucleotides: TGTGCCAGCAGCAGAGGGTTTCGCAATCAGCCCCAGCATTTT.

The CDR3 bases are TGTGCCAGCAGTCCCTCCCCGGTTACGCAGTTCTTC. The encoded protein is CASSPSPVTQFF. The chain joins TRBV28 to TRBJ2-1; D not certain. V lost 5 bases and J lost 12, with 14 bases in between. CDR3 length equals 12 residues. The germline V gene has CDR1 MDHEN and CDR2 SYDVKM.

As DNA, the CDR3 is TGTGCCAGCAGCTTAAGGGCGGGAGGCGGCAATGAGCAGTTCTTC. This sequence encodes CASSLRAGGGNEQFF. V usage is TRBV11-2 and J usage is TRBJ2-1, with TRBD2 identical over 8 bases. The CDR3 consists of 15 residues. Germline assignment: CDR1 SGHAT and CDR2 FQNNGV. The trim removed 2 bases at V and 6 bases at J, leaving 6 bases unmatched.

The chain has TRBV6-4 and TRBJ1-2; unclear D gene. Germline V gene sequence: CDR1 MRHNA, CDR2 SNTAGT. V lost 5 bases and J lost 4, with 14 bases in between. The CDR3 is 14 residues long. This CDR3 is CASSPVAGTYGYTF. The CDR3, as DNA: TGTGCCAGCAGTCCAGTAGCGGGCACCTATGGCTACACCTTC.

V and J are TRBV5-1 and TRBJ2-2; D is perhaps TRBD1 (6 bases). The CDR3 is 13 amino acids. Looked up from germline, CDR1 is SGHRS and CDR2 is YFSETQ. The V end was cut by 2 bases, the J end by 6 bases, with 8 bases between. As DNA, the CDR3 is TGCGCCAGCAGCTTACGACAGGCCGGGGAGCTGTTTTTT. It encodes CASSLRQAGELFF.

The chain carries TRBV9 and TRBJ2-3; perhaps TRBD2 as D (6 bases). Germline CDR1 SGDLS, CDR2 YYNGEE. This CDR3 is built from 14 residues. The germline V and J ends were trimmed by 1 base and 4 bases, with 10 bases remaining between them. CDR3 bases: TGTGCCAGCAGCGTATCGGGAGTCCCAGATACGCAGTATTTT. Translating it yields CASSVSGVPDTQYF.